The present T cell receptor (beta chain) was sequenced within a study of cytomegalovirus exposure and HLA in healthy donors. This CDR3 is 17 amino acids long. Trimming removed 0 bases from V and 0 bases from J, with 12 bases in between. The germline CDR1 and CDR2 sequences are SGHVS and FQNEAQ. Data came from immunoSEQ multiplex PCR; TCRdb stores just in-frame clones and leaves some out. The sample includes over 150,000 clones, 86% of them seen just once. The sequence was obtained from a man aged 18 to 29 in good health and CMV-seropositive. The sample consisted of PBMCs. V and J are TRBV7-8 and TRBJ2-1; D uncertain. This CDR3 reads CASSLALGSSSYNEQFF. The CDR3 region has the DNA TGTGCCAGCAGCTTAGCGCTAGGTTCTAGCTCCTACAATGAGCAGTTCTTC.